This TCR beta chain was captured by sequencing in a study of glioma-infiltrating T cells. Overall study findings and caveats: Only very few CDR3 sequences appeared in both tissue and blood. Gliomas, especially low-grade, showed above-expected tissue-blood divergence; non-neoplastic patients showed below.

This clonotype was seen at least ten times. Its specificity is unknown. The iRepertoire nested amplicon-rescue multiplex PCR amplified TCR alpha and beta CDR3s from RNA. TCRdb analysed the multiplex PCR reads with MiXCR anew, one entry per CDR3 protein. Of around 190,000 distinct CDR3 sequences listed, around 45% were seen once; the top ten hold around 4.9%. The CDR3 has 12 amino acids. Germline values: CDR1 LGHDT, CDR2 YNNKEL (reference sequence). Trimming cost V 5 bases and J 8 bases, with 10 bases left between them. The chain recombines TRBV3-1 with TRBJ2-1; the D is unclear. This clonotype was obtained from a human donor with low-grade glioma or glioblastoma, undergoing nonglioma brain surgery, or in good health (not recorded which). Sample: glioma tissue, nonneoplastic brain tissue, or PBMCs (not recorded which). CDR3 nucleotides: TGTGCCAGCAGCTTGTCGGTCGATGAGCAGTTCTTC. Translating gives CASSLSVDEQFF.